This T cell receptor (beta chain) appears in the sequencing data of a study of cytomegalovirus exposure and HLA in healthy donors. Points from the study as a whole: A later analysis found common viral pathogens apparently linked to several of the most significant clusters. As confirmed in vitro, a few CMV-associated chains were specific for CMV antigens.

Remarks on this clone: Its specificity is unknown.

Primers included in the PCR were 60 Vbeta and 13 Jbeta primers. Assay: immunoSEQ multiplex PCR; the TCRdb copy retains only in-frame clones and omits some. Of roughly 140,000 clones in the sample, 60% to 85% were seen once. This CDR3 comprises 15 residues. Looked up from germline, CDR1 is SGHNT and CDR2 is YYREEE (reference sequence). V was clipped by 0 bases and J by 3 bases; unmatched bases: 2. The sequence came from a man between 50 and 59 years old in good health and CMV-seropositive. V gene TRBV5-4 combines with J gene TRBJ2-1; 8 bases align to TRBD2. The sequenced sample was PBMCs. Written as DNA, the CDR3 is TGTGCCAGCAGCTTGGAACTAGCGGACTACAATGAGCAGTTCTTC. Encoded protein: CASSLELADYNEQFF.